This TCR beta chain was retrieved from a study of blood T cells in healthy people across ages (dated by TCRdb to between 2014 and 2017). Context from the whole study: In model experiments, roughly one uniquely barcoded TCR beta cDNA molecule per two T cells was captured by template switching. Age-related changes in TCR beta repertoire diversity were measured in the study by deep sequencing normalized with unique cDNA molecular identifiers. The donors were split into four age groups: young (average around 15 years), middle-aged (39), aged (roughly 60) and long-lived (roughly 88). The study analyzed two additional independent replicas of 1 million unique cDNA reads from the same blood draw for two donors, one aged 18 to 29 and one aged 80 or older. Beyond this particular receptor, the publication reports: There was a strong correlation between observed TCR beta diversity and the percentage of naive T cells measured by flow cytometry. Observed TCR beta diversity per million T cells fell roughly linearly with age, and a significant reduction was already apparent by age approximately 41. Estimates of total diversity based on one million sequenced T cells were regarded as lower bounds and as underestimates. Compared with the aged group, the long-lived group had more naive CD4+ T cells, fewer expanded clones and increased TCR diversity, a pattern suggesting age selection. Because profiling used bulk unsorted PBMCs, naive and antigen-experienced compartments could not be compared conclusively. Because the CMV infection status of the donors was unknown, age-related changes in expanded clonotypes may potentially have been confounded.

Systemically healthy Caucasian individuals from Russia, 35 to 50 in total and aged about 6 to 90 years, were included as donors. Roughly 9.5 milliliters of peripheral blood were drawn from each donor into EDTA-treated Vacutainer tubes. Ficoll-Paque density-gradient centrifugation was used to isolate PBMCs, with at least 7 million obtained per sample. Total RNA was extracted from PBMCs with Trizol reagent, with at least 5 micrograms obtained per sample. For every donor, flow cytometry on a PBMC aliquot measured the percentage of naive CD45RAhigh/CD27high T cells. Library preparation used 5' RACE. The run used an Illumina HiSeq 2500. A second PCR of about 6 to 11 cycles was run with a J-beta primer mix and a sample-barcoded 5' primer. A unique molecular identifier was introduced onto each TCR beta cDNA molecule by a template-switch 5' adaptor carrying 12 random nucleotides. At least 2.5 million CDR3-containing paired-end reads were obtained from each sample. First-strand cDNA was synthesized from all RNA with the Mint cDNA synthesis kit, primed by a TRBC-specific oligonucleotide. Following uracil-DNA glycosylase treatment, a first 18-cycle PCR with universal primers M1SS and BC2_uni_R was performed on all cDNA. Concerning the study's data processing: For normalization, 1 million high-quality reads were randomly selected from each sample, with every read carrying a distinct molecular identifier. Instead of being binned into consensus sequences, reads that shared molecular identifiers were thrown out. MiTCR, with a Q25 quality threshold and the strictest error-elimination algorithm, was used for CDR3 identification, clonotype clustering and error correction. A nonparametric unseen species model with Euler transformation was used to estimate a lower bound on total TCR beta diversity. In TCRdb, the public reads were trimmed at Q25 with fastp and aligned with MiXCR, with productive beta chains retained. Entries are consolidated by CDR3 protein sequence, retaining the most common genes and DNA. Clone size and V and J calls follow TCRdb, not the original study. For this sample the table gives 500,000 to 550,000 distinct CDR3 sequences, of which 24% were detected only once. 8.5% to 9.5% of the sample rests with the top ten.

The CDR3 starts with the cysteine, ends with the phenylalanine, and has 14 residues. Only CDR3 DNA is held: 42 bases, read in frame from base 1. A distance of 6 bases separates the germline ends of V and J, which lose 0 bases and 0 bases respectively. CDR1 and CDR2 are read off the germline V gene as SGHDN and FVKESK. The table lists this clonotype with a few counts. Its specific antigen is unknown. No base quality values were provided; no much bigger clone lies one nucleotide off. The sample was also reused in another study, on T cells of mothers and their children. As the second paper documents: Nine systemically healthy Caucasian individuals, comprising three mothers and their six children, were included as donors. cDNA synthesis consumed the entire amount of extracted RNA, loaded at about 1.6 ug RNA in each 15 ul reaction. In the second PCR, the M1S primer introduced both the sample barcodes and 2-4 random nucleotides. More than 9 million TCR beta CDR3 reads were obtained from each mother, and some 3 million reads were obtained from each child. Thymic selection shapes the output of TCR recombination in a similar way in related and unrelated pairs, and inherited differences have a minor effect. Normalized repertoire overlap was always found to be slightly, but never significantly, higher in related mother-child pairs than in unrelated mother-child pairs. With a sensitivity of about 100 clones per million clonotypes, no persistent microchimeric T cell clones were detected. The study used deep NGS to compare TCR beta repertoires of mothers and children, seeking features distinguishing related mother-child pairs from unrelated individuals. Mothers averaged roughly 40 +/- 4 years of age and children averaged around 10 +/- 4 years. Libraries were sequenced on Illumina HiSeq 2000 with 100+100 nt paired-end reads after adapter ligation with NEBNext reagents. To prevent cross-contamination, the mother and child libraries were prepared one month apart and sequenced in separate runs. Between roughly 500,000 and 2,100,000 distinct TCR beta clonotypes were identified per donor. Naive TCR beta clonotypes were estimated from low-frequency clonotypes matched to each donor's FACS-determined naive share, without sorting.

Sequencing was performed on blood. The chain employs TRBV14 and TRBJ2-7; too little of a D gene remains to name it. The sequence came from a boy between 10 and 17 years old in good health. The DNA is TGTGCCAGCAGCCAAGATCAGATCTCCTACGAGCAGTACTTC. Its product reads: CASSQDQISYEQYF.